This T cell receptor beta chain came from a study of T cell changes during pregnancy in multiple sclerosis. Method: immunoSEQ multiplex PCR; TCRdb's copy keeps in-frame clones and lacks some. The sample holds tens of thousands of clones, 70% to 90% seen once. There are 16 residues in the CDR3. J gave up 0 bases and V 1 base, and 4 bases lay outside the gene matches. Per germline, CDR1 SGHVS and CDR2 FQNEAQ. The rearrangement links TRBV7-8 to TRBJ2-5; 8 bases map to TRBD2. This specimen was peripheral blood, taken before pregnancy. The clonotype originates from a female donor with multiple sclerosis, enrolled in a pregnancy study. The CDR3 loop reads CASSLVYGGDQETQYF. The CDR3 DNA reads as TGTGCCAGCAGCTTAGTTTACGGGGGGGACCAAGAGACCCAGTACTTC.